The entry below gives a single T cell receptor beta chain sequence along with its context. How the authors handled the data: Scientists estimated how many nucleated cells there were by amplifying reference gene primers. This table comes from immunoSEQ multiplex PCR, and its TCRdb copy is limited to in-frame clones, with some not included. The V and J calls and clone size were taken over from that table, and D and trimming were inferred from the DNA. Of 200,000 to 250,000 clones in the sample, 80% to 95% are singletons; the top ten hold around 0.84%. Seattle-derived patients entered the study during active infection and were followed longitudinally. The CDR3 has 17 amino acids. The germline V gene has CDR1 SGHDT and CDR2 YYEEEE. The V and J ends lost 4 bases and 2 bases respectively, with 18 bases between them. This sample is drawn from a study of blood T cell repertoires in COVID-19.

This TCR was recovered from a man in his 60s with COVID-19, enrolled during active disease. This sequence joins TRBV5-6 and TRBJ2-2; tentatively, D is TRBD2 (6 bases). Sequencing used peripheral blood. CDR3: CASSLLVGGKNTGELFF. The CDR3 DNA reads as TGTGCCAGCAGCCTACTTGTGGGGGGTAAAAACACCGGGGAGCTGTTTTTT.